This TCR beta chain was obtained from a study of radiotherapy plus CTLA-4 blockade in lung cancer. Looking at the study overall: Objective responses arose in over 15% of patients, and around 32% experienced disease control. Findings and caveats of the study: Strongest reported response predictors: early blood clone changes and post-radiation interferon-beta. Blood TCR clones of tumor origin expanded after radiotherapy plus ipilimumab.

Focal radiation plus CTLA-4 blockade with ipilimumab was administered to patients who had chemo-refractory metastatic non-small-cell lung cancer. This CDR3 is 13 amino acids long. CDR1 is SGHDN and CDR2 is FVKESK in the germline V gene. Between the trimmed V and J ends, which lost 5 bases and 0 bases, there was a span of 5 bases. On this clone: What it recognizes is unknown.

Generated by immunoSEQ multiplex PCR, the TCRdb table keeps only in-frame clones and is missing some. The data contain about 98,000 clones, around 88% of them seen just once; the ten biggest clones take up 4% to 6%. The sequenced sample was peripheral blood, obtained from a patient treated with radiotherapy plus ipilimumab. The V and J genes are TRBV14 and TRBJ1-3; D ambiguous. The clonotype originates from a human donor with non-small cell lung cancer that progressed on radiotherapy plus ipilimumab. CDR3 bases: TGTGCCAGCAGCTTAAACTCTGGAAACACCATATATTTT. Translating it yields CASSLNSGNTIYF.